This T cell receptor (beta chain) was identified in a study of blood T cell repertoires in COVID-19 (dated by TCRdb to the early 2020s). Background on the whole study: ImmuneRACE Cohort 3 recovered participants were defined by two consecutive negative NP/OP PCR tests, healthcare professional clearance, or symptom resolution. Samples from collaborators originated in the United States, Italy and Spain and spanned both the acute and convalescent phases of COVID-19. Nearly every sample came with metadata listing a de-identified subject ID, COVID-19 status, age in years and sex. Deeply sampled blood TCRbeta repertoires from subjects exposed to, actively infected with, or recovered from COVID-19 were included in the dataset. Where HLA class I and class II types were available, the types were taken from metadata supplied by the sample provider, not from assay-based typing. The samples were drawn from the first 160 participants of the ongoing ImmuneRACE study and from 1,254 subjects provided by 6 global collaborators. The repertoires were released in a freely available public database intended as a resource for research on the immune response to SARS-CoV-2. The prospective study material was composed of cDNA or gDNA derived from T cells, B-cell-depleted T cells, or PBMCs. Overall results and qualifications from the work: How much clinical and demographic metadata was included differed by source and by participant, and the metadata was provided uncurated.

Enrolling through a virtual design, the prospective study's participants ranged in age from roughly 18 to 95 years and lived across 20 to 30 United States geographic areas. In the prospective study, participants were assigned to cohorts based on the clinical history participants reported in a screening survey and a study questionnaire. In the prospective study, whole blood, serum and a nasopharyngeal or oropharyngeal swab were collected from each participant by mobile phlebotomists. Additional blood draws and questionnaires over an approximately two-month period could optionally be provided by prospective study participants. Blood samples from the prospective study were shipped frozen or at room temperature prior to DNA extraction. TCRbeta CDR3 regions were amplified from genomic DNA using the immunoSEQ Assay, a bias-controlled multiplex PCR. The published analysis was carried out like this. Nucleated cell counts per sample were estimated from amplification of reference gene primers within the assay. Sequence reads were collapsed and filtered to measure the absolute abundance of every unique TCRbeta CDR3 rearrangement. For each sample, productive Simpson clonality was calculated as the square root of Simpson's diversity index across productive rearrangements. In TCRdb, the immuneACCESS table is reduced to in-frame sequences with V and J assigned. These tables do not hold every clone; where another copy was compared, an unresolved V gene accounts for under half, and the others remain unexplained. The V and J calls and clone size come from that table; D and trimming were worked out from the DNA. The sample table shows about 190,000 clones, and about 88% are seen once. The top ten hold around 24% of the sample.

V loses 0 bases of germline sequence and J loses 3 bases, and the interval between the two ends is 17 bases. Its CDR3 holds 18 amino acids, cysteine through phenylalanine. Only the CDR3 DNA is retained, 54 bases long and in frame from the first base. The CDR1 and CDR2 encoded by the germline V gene are MNHEY and SVGEGT. A note on this clone: Its antigen has not been determined. No much larger clonotype is one base removed from it; base qualities were not supplied.

This chain is built from TRBV6-2 or TRBV6-3 and TRBJ2-2; TRBD2 is a weak D gene call, 6 bases matching. Sequenced sample: PBMCs or T cells enriched from blood (not recorded which). The TCR originated in a woman between 40 and 50 years old in a cohort exposed to, infected with or recovered from COVID-19 (not recorded which). The CDR3 protein sequence reads: CASSYSHERGTYTGELFF. In nucleotides, the sequence is TGTGCCAGCAGTTACTCGCATGAGCGCGGGACGTACACCGGGGAGCTGTTTTTT.